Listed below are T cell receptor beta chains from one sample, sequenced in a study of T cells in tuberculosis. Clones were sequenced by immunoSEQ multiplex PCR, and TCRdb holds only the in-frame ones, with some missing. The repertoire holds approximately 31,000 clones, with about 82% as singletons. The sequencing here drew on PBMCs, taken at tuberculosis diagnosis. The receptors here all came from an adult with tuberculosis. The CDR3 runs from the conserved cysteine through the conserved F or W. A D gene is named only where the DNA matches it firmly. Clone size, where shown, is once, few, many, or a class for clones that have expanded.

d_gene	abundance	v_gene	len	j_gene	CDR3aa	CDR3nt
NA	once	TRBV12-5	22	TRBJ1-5	CASGLAEMFRQDSSESNQPQHF	TGTGCTAGTGGTTTGGCCGAGATGTTCCGCCAGGACTCATCGGAGAGCAATCAGCCCCAGCATTTT
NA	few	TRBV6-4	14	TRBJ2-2	CASNPDGDTGELFF	TGTGCCAGCAATCCTGACGGGGACACCGGGGAGCTGTTTTTT
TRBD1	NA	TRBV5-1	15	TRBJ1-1	CASSLASGGRSEAFF	TGCGCCAGCAGCTTGGCCTCAGGGGGGAGATCTGAAGCTTTCTTT
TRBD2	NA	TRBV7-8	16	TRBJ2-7	CASSLIFSGGPGEQYF	TGTGCCAGCAGCTTAATTTTTAGCGGGGGCCCGGGCGAGCAGTACTTC
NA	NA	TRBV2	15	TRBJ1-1	CASKFTNQGLTEAFF	TGTGCCAGCAAGTTTACTAACCAGGGACTCACTGAAGCTTTCTTT
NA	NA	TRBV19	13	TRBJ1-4	CASSIAVLEKLFF	TGTGCCAGTAGTATTGCGGTCCTCGAAAAACTGTTTTTT
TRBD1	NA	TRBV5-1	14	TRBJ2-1	CASSSGQGYNEQFF	TGCGCCAGCAGTTCGGGACAGGGATACAATGAGCAGTTCTTC
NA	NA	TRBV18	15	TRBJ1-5	CASSPPGRAHQPQHF	TGTGCCAGCTCACCACCGGGCAGGGCACATCAGCCCCAGCATTTT
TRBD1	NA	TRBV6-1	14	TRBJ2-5	CASSDGTGVETQYF	TGTGCCAGCAGTGACGGGACAGGTGTGGAGACCCAGTACTTC
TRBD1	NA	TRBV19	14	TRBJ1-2	CASSMGQGANGYTF	TGTGCCAGTAGTATGGGACAGGGGGCGAATGGCTACACCTTC
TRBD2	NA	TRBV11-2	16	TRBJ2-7	CASSFIAGANSYEQYF	TGTGCCAGCAGCTTTATAGCGGGGGCCAACTCCTACGAGCAGTACTTC
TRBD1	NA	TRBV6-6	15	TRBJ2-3	CASKTRTGGTDTQYF	TGTGCCAGCAAAACGCGGACAGGGGGCACAGATACGCAGTATTTT
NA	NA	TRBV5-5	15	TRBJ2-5	CASSLAGFIQETQYF	TGTGCCAGCAGCTTGGCGGGTTTCATTCAAGAGACCCAGTACTTC
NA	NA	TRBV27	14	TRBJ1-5	CASSFGAGVQPQHF	TGTGCCAGCAGTTTCGGTGCAGGGGTTCAGCCCCAGCATTTT
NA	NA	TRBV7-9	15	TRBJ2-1	CASSLEGDAHNEQFF	TGTGCCAGCAGCTTAGAGGGGGACGCTCACAATGAGCAGTTCTTC
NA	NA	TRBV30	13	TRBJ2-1	CAWSAGLYNEQFF	TGTGCCTGGAGCGCGGGTCTGTACAATGAGCAGTTCTTC
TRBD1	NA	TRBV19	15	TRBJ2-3	CASRPDRVGTDTQYF	TGTGCCAGTAGACCGGACAGGGTTGGCACAGATACGCAGTATTTT
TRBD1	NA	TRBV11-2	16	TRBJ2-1	CASSKDRVSQVNEQFF	TGTGCCAGCAGCAAAGACAGGGTCAGCCAGGTCAATGAGCAGTTCTTC
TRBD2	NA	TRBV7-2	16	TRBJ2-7	CASSPDSGGSSYEQYF	TGTGCCAGCAGCCCAGACAGCGGGGGAAGCTCCTACGAGCAGTACTTC
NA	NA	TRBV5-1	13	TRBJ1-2	CASSLDVNYGYTF	TGCGCCAGCAGCCTAGACGTTAACTATGGCTACACCTTC
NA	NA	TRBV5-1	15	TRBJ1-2	CASSSTGGQGWGYTF	TGCGCCAGCAGCTCCACCGGGGGTCAGGGATGGGGCTACACCTTC
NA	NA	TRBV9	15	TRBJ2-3	CASSATGYSTDTQYF	TGTGCCAGCAGCGCGACAGGCTACAGCACAGATACGCAGTATTTT
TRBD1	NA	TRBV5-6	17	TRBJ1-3	CASSTGGAPLTSDTIYF	TGTGCCAGCAGCACAGGGGGGGCGCCACTGACGAGTGACACCATATATTTT
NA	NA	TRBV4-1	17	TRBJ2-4	CASSQGMRRGPENIQYF	TGCGCCAGCAGCCAGGGCATGCGGCGGGGTCCTGAAAACATTCAGTACTTC
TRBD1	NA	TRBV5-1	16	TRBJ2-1	CASSLGANRGNNEQFF	TGCGCCAGCAGCTTGGGGGCGAACAGGGGGAACAATGAGCAGTTCTTC
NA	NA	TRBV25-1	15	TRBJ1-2	CASTTERSLNYGYTF	TGTGCCAGCACGACAGAACGCAGTCTTAACTATGGCTACACCTTC
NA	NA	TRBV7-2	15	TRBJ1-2	CASSLDYGTNYGYTF	TGTGCCAGCAGCTTAGATTACGGTACTAACTATGGCTACACCTTC
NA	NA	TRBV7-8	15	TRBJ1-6	CASSLNGDTNSPLHF	TGTGCCAGCAGCTTAAATGGGGACACTAATTCACCCCTCCACTTT
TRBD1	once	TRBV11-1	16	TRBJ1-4	CASSLAGGAGDEKLFF	TGTGCCAGCAGTCTCGCAGGGGGCGCAGGGGACGAAAAACTGTTTTTT
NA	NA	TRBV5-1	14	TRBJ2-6	CASSYERGSNVLTF	TGCGCCAGCAGCTACGAACGGGGGTCCAACGTCCTGACTTTC
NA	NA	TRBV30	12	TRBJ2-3	CAWAGQLDTQYF	TGTGCCTGGGCGGGACAGTTGGATACGCAGTATTTT
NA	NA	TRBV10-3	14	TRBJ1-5	CAISDWTGNQPQHF	TGTGCCATCAGTGACTGGACTGGGAATCAGCCCCAGCATTTT
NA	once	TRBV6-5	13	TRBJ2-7	CASSNLQGYEQYF	TGTGCCAGCAGTAACCTACAGGGCTACGAGCAGTACTTC
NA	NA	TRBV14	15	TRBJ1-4	CASSQEDSLNEKLFF	TGTGCCAGCAGCCAAGAGGACAGTCTTAATGAAAAACTGTTTTTT
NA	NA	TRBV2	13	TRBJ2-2	CASRALNTGELFF	TGTGCCAGCAGGGCCTTGAACACCGGGGAGCTGTTTTTT
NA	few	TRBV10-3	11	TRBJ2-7	CAMSGKDEQYF	TGTGCCATGTCAGGGAAGGACGAGCAGTACTTC
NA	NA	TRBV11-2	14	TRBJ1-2	CASSLSAGKGGYTF	TGTGCCAGCAGCTTATCTGCAGGGAAAGGTGGCTACACCTTC
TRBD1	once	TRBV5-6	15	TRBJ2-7	CASSLFEDRAYEQYF	TGTGCCAGCAGCTTGTTTGAGGACAGGGCCTACGAGCAGTACTTC
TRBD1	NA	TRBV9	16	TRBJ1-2	CASSLGGTGVHYGYTF	TGTGCCAGCAGCCTCGGGGGGACAGGGGTCCACTATGGCTACACCTTC
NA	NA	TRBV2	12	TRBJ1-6	CASSVTGFALHF	TGTGCCAGCAGTGTTACGGGGTTCGCCCTCCACTTT
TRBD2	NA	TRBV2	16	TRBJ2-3	CATTGGLAGGGDTQYF	TGTGCCACTACAGGAGGCCTAGCGGGGGGAGGAGATACGCAGTATTTT
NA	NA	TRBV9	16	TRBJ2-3	CASSVDGKGVGDTQYF	TGTGCCAGCAGCGTAGATGGAAAGGGGGTAGGAGATACGCAGTATTTT
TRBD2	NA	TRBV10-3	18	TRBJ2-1	CAISESLGGRGSYNEQFF	TGTGCCATCAGTGAGTCACTTGGCGGGAGAGGGTCGTACAATGAGCAGTTCTTC
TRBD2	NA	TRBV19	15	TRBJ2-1	CASTGTGTSGNEQFF	TGTGCCAGTACCGGAACCGGGACTAGCGGTAATGAGCAGTTCTTC
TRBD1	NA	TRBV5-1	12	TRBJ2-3	CASRPRGDTQYF	TGCGCCAGCAGACCCAGGGGGGATACGCAGTATTTT
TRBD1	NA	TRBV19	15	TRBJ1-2	CASITGTGSNYGYTF	TGTGCCAGTATCACCGGGACAGGGTCTAACTATGGCTACACCTTC
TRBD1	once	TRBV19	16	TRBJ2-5	CASSISPGTGGETQYF	TGTGCCAGTAGTATAAGCCCCGGGACAGGGGGAGAGACCCAGTACTTC
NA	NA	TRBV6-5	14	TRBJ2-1	CATANRGNDNEQFF	TGTGCCACCGCTAACCGCGGGAACGACAATGAGCAGTTCTTC
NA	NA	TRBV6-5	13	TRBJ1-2	CASSPVRGDGYTF	TGTGCCAGCAGTCCTGTCCGGGGGGACGGCTACACCTTC
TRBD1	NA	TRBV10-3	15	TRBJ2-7	CAISEPGQGASEQYF	TGTGCCATCAGTGAGCCGGGACAGGGGGCGAGTGAGCAGTACTTC
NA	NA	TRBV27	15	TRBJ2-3	CASSLSRTATDTQYF	TGTGCCAGCAGTTTATCGAGGACAGCAACAGATACGCAGTATTTT
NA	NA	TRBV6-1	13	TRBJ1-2	CASRKTGLYGYTF	TGTGCCAGCAGGAAGACAGGACTCTATGGCTACACCTTC
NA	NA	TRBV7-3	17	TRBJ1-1	CASSLTPVRQVNTEAFF	TGTGCCAGCAGCTTAACGCCAGTGAGACAGGTGAACACTGAAGCTTTCTTT